This T cell receptor (beta chain) appears in the sequencing data of a study of shared clonotypes between healthy human individuals. Turning to the study itself: CD8 memory received one plate per donor, CD8 naive two, CD4 memory three and CD4 naive three. The study's findings and limits: Generation of non-shared clonotypes was less probable than generation of clonotypes shared by all four donors.

Every subset had its genomic DNA shared out evenly among several immunoSEQ plates. Assay: immunoSEQ multiplex PCR; the TCRdb copy retains only in-frame clones and omits some. The sample consists of about 2.1 million clones, approximately 94% of them appearing once. The germline V gene encodes CDR1 MNHEY and CDR2 SVGAGI. V lost 2 bases to trimming and J lost 1 base, with 14 bases between them. This CDR3 contains 16 residues. Remarks on this clone: As yet, its antigen is unknown.

Naive CD8 populations comprised CD45RO-negative cells positively selected for CCR7, excluding terminally differentiated effector memory CD45RA+ cells. The specimen was naive CD8+ T cells from PBMCs. This chain connects TRBV6-5 to TRBJ1-1; D perhaps matches TRBD1 (5 bases). This clonotype was obtained from a man between 18 and 35 years old in good health. Some clones in this sample may be carry-over from other donors' samples. CDR3 DNA: TGTGCCAGCAGTTACCGGGGGTTATCTCGGAACACTGAAGCTTTCTTT. This sequence encodes CASSYRGLSRNTEAFF.